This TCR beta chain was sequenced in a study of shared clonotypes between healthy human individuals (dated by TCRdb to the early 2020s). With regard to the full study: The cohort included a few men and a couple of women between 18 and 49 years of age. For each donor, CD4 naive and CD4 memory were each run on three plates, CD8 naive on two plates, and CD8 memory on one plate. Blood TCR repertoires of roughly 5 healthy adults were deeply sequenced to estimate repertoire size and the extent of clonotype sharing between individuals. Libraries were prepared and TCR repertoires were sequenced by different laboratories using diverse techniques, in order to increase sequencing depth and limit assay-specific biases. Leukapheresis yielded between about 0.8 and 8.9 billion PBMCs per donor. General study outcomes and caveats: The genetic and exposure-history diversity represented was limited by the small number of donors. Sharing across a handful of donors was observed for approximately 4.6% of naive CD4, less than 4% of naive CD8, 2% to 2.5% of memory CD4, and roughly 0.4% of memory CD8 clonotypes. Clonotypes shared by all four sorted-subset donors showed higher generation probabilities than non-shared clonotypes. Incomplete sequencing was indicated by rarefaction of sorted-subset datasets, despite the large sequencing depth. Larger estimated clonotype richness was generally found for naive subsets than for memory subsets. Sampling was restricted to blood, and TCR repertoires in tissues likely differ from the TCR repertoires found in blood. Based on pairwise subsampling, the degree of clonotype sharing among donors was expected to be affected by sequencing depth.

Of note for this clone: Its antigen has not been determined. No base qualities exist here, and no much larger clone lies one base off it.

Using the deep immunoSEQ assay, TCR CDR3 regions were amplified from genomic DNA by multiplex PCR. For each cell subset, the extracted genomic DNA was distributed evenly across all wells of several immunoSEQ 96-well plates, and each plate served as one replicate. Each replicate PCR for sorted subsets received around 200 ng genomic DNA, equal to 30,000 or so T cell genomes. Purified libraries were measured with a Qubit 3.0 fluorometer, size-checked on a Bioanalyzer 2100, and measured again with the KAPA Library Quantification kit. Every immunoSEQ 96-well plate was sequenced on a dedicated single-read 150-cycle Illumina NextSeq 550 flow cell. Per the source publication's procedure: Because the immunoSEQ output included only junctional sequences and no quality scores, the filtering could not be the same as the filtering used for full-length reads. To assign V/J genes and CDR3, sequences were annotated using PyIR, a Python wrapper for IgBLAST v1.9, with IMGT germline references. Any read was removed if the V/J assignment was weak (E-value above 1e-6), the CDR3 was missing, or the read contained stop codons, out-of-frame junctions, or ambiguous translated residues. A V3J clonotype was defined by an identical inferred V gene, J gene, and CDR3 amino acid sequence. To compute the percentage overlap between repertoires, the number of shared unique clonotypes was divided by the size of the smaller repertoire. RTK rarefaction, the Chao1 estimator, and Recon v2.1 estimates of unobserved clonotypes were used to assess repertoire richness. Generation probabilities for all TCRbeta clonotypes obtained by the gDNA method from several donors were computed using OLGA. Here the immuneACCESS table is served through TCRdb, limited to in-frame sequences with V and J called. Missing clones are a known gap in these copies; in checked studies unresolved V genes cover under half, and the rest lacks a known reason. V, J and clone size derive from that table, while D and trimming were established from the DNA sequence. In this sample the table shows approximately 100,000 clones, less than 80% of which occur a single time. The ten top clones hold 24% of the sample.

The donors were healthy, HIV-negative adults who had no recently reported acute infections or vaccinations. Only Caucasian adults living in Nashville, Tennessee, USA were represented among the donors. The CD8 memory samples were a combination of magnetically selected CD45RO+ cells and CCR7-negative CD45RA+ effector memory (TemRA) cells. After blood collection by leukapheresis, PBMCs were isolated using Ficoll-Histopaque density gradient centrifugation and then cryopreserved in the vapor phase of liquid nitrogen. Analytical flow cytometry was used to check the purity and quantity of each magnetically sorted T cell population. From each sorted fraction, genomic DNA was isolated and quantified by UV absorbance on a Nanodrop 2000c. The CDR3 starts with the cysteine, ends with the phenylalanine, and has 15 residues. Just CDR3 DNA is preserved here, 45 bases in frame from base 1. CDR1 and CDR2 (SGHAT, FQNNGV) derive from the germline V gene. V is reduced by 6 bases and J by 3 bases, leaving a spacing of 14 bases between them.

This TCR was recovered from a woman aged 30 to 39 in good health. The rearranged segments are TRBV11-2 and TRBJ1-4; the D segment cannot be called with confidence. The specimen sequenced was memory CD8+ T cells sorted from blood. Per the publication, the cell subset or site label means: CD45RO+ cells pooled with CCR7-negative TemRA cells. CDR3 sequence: CASRSSGWSNEKLFF. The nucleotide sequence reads TGTGCCAGCAGATCTTCCGGGTGGTCTAATGAAAAACTGTTTTTT.